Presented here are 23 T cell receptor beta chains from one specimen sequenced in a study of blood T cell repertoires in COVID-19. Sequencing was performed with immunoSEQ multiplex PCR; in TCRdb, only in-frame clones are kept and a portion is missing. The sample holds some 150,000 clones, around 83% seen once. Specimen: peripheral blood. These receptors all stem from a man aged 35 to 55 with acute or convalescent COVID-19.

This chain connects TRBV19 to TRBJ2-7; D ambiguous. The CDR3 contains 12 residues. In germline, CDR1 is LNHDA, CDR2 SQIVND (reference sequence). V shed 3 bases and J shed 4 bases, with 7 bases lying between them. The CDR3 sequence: CASSMTGYEQYF. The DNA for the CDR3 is TGTGCCAGTAGTATGACTGGTTACGAGCAGTACTTC.

DNA for the CDR3: TGTGCCAGCAACCGGGACAGCTCCTACGAGCAGTACTTC. This sequence encodes CASNRDSSYEQYF. The J gene is TRBJ2-7, the V gene TRBV2; 7 nucleotides align to TRBD1. Germline CDR1 SNHLY, CDR2 FYNNEI. There are 13 residues in the CDR3. V was pared by 7 bases and J by 0 bases, with 3 bases of the junction left unmatched.

In DNA form, the CDR3 reads TGTGCCAGCAGCCGCGGGCCCTCTGGAAACACCATATATTTT. This gives the protein CASSRGPSGNTIYF. The chain combines TRBV14 with TRBJ1-3; D call uncertain. From germline, CDR1 is SGHDN and CDR2 FVKESK. CDR3 length: 14 amino acids. Trimming cost V 4 bases and J 0 bases, with 7 bases left between them.

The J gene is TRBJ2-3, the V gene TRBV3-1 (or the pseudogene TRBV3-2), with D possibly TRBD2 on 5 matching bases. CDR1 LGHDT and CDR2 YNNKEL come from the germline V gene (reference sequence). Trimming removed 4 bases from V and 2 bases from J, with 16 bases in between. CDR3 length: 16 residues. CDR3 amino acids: CASSPRLGGNTDTQYF. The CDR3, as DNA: TGTGCCAGCAGCCCGAGACTCGGAGGAAACACAGATACGCAGTATTTT.

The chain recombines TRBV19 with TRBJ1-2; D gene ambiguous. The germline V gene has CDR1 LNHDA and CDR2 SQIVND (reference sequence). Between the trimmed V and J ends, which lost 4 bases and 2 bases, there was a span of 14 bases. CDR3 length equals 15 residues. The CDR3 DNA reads TGTGCCAGTAGTACTCTGGGTGGGCTAAACTATGGCTACACCTTC. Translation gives CASSTLGGLNYGYTF.

CDR3 bases: TGTGCCATGCTTAGGGACAGGGGCGAGGGAGAGTCCTACAATGAGCAGTTCTTC. Translating gives CAMLRDRGEGESYNEQFF. This chain connects TRBV2 to TRBJ2-1, with TRBD1 identical over 10 bases. J was trimmed by 1 base and V by 10 bases; bases with no gene match: 16. The CDR3 totals 18 residues. Germline CDR1 SNHLY, CDR2 FYNNEI.

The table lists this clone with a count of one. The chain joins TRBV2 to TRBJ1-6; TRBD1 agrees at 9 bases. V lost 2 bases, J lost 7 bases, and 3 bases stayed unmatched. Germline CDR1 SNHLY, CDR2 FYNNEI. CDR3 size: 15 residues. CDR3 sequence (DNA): TGTGCCAGCAGTGAAATTACAGGGGGCAATTCACCCCTCCACTTT. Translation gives CASSEITGGNSPLHF.

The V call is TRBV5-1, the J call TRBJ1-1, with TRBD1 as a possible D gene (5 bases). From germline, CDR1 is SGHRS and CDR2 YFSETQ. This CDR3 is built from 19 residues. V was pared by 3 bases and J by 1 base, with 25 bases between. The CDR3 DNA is TGCGCCAGCAGCTATGGAGCGGGGCTTTCGCGGGAAGCGAACACTGAAGCTTTCTTT. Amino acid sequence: CASSYGAGLSREANTEAFF.

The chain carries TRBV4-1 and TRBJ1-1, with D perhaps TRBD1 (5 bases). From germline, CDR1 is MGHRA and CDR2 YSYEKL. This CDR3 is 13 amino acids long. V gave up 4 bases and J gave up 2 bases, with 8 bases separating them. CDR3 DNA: TGCGCCAGCAGCCGCCAGGGTAACACTGAAGCTTTCTTT. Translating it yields CASSRQGNTEAFF.

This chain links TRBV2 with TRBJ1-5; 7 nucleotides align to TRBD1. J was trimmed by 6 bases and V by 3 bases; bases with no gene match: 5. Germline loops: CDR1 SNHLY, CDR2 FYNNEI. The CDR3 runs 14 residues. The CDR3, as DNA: TGTGCCAGCAGTGACCGACAGGGCGGTCAGCCCCAGCATTTT. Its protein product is CASSDRQGGQPQHF.

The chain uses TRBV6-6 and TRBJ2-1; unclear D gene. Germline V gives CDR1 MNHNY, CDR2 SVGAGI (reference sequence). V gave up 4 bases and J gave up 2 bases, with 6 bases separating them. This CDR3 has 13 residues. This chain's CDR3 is CASSFETYNEQFF. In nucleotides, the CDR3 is TGTGCCAGCAGTTTCGAGACCTACAATGAGCAGTTCTTC.

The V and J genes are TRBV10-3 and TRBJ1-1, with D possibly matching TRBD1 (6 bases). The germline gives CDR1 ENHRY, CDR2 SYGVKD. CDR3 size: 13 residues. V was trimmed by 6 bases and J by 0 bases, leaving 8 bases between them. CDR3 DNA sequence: TGTGCCATCAGGGGACATCTGAACACTGAAGCTTTCTTT. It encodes CAIRGHLNTEAFF.

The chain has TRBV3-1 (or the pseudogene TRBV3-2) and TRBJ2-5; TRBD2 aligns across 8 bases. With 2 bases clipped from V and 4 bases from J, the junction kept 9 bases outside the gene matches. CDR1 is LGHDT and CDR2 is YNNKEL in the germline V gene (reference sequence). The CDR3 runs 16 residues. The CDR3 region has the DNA TGTGCCAGCAGCCAATCCTCCCGGGGGGGAATAGAGACCCAGTACTTC. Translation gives CASSQSSRGGIETQYF.

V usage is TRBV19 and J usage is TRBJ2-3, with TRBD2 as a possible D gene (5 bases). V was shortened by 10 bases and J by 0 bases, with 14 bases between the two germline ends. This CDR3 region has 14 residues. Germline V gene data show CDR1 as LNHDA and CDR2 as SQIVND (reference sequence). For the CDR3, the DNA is TGTGCCACCTCGGAGCGGCGGAGCACAGATACGCAGTATTTT. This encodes CATSERRSTDTQYF. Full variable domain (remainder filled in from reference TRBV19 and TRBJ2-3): DGGITQSPKYLFRKEGQNVTLSCEQNLNHDAMYWYRQDPGQGLRLIYYSQIVNDFQKGDIAEGYSVSREKKESFPLTVTSAQKNPTAFYLCATSERRSTDTQYFGPGTRLTVL.

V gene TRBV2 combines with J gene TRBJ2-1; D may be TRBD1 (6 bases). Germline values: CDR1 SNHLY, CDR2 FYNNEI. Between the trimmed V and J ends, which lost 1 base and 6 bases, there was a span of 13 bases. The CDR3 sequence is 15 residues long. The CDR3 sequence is CASSEDLTGRNEQFF. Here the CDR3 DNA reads TGTGCCAGCAGTGAAGATCTGACAGGCCGCAATGAGCAGTTCTTC.

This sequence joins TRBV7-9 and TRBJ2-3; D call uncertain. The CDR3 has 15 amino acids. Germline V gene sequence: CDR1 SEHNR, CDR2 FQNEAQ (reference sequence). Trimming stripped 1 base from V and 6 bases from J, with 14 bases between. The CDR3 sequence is CASSLGSLIGDTQYF. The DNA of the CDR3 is TGTGCCAGCAGCTTAGGTAGCCTTATCGGGGATACGCAGTATTTT.

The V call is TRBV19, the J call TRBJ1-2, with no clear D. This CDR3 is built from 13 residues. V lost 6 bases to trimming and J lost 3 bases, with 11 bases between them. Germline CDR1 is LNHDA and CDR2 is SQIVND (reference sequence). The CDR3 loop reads CASSDSPDYGYTF. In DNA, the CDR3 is TGTGCCAGTAGCGATTCCCCAGACTATGGCTACACCTTC. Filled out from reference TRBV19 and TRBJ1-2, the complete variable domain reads DGGITQSPKYLFRKEGQNVTLSCEQNLNHDAMYWYRQDPGQGLRLIYYSQIVNDFQKGDIAEGYSVSREKKESFPLTVTSAQKNPTAFYLCASSDSPDYGYTFGSGTRLTVV.

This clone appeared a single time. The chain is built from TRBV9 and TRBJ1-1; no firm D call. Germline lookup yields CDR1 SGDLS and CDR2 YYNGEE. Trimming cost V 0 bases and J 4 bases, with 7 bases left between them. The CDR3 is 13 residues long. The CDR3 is CASSVGGSTEAFF. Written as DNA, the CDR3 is TGTGCCAGCAGCGTAGGCGGGTCCACTGAAGCTTTCTTT.

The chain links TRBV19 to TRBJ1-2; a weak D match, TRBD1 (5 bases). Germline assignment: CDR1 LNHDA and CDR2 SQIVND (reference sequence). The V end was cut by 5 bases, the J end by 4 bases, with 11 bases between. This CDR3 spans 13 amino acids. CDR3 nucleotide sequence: TGTGCCAGTAGTGTCGGCGGGGGCTATGGCTACACCTTC. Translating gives CASSVGGGYGYTF.

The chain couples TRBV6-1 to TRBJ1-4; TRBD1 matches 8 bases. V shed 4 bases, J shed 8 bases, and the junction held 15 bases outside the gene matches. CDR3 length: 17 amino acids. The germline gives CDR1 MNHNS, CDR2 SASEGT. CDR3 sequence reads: CASSGQNRQGREEKLFF. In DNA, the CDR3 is TGTGCCAGCAGTGGCCAAAATAGACAGGGGAGGGAAGAAAAACTGTTTTTT.

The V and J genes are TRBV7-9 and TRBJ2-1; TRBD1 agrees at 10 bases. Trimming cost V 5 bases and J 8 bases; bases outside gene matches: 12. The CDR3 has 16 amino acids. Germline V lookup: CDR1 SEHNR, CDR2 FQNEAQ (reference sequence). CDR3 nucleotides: TGTGCCAGCAGCCCCAGCCCGGGACAGGGGTTTCATGAGCAGTTCTTC. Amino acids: CASSPSPGQGFHEQFF. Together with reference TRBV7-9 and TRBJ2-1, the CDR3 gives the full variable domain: DTGVSQNPRHKITKRGQNVTFRCDPISEHNRLYWYRQTLGQGPEFLTYFQNEAQLEKSRLLSDRFSAERPKGSFSTLEIQRTEQGDSAMYLCASSPSPGQGFHEQFFGPGTRLTVL.

The CDR3 is CATTPRDLAPRKETQYF. Written as DNA, the CDR3 is TGTGCCACCACCCCTAGGGACTTAGCCCCCAGGAAAGAGACCCAGTACTTC. The chain has TRBV24-1 and TRBJ2-5, with a possible D match to TRBD2 (6 bases). V lost 8 bases, J lost 3 bases, and 24 bases lay in between. CDR3 size: 17 residues. Per the germline V gene, CDR1 is KGHDR and CDR2 is SFDVKD.

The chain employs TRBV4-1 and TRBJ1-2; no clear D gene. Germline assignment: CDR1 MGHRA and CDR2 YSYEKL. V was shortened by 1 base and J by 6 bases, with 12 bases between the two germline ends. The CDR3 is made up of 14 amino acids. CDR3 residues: CASSQVPRADGYTF. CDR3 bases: TGCGCCAGCAGCCAAGTCCCGAGGGCTGATGGCTACACCTTC.